The 2 T cell receptor beta chains below were found in one sample sequenced in a study of blood T cells in healthy people across ages. Using a J-beta primer mix together with a sample-barcoded 5' primer, a second PCR was run for roughly 7 to 11 cycles. TCRdb analysed the 5' RACE reads with MiXCR anew, one entry per CDR3 protein. The top ten hold about 2.1% of the sample, which has 2 million or so distinct CDR3 sequences, around half seen once. The specimen was blood. Receptors originate from a middle-aged woman in good health.

The chain recombines TRBV7-9 with TRBJ1-4; the D gene is possibly TRBD1 (5 bases). The CDR3 has 14 residues. Trimming shortened V by 1 base and J by 6 bases, and 9 bases separated the two germline ends. CDR1 and CDR2 (germline): SEHNR, FQNEAQ (reference sequence). CDR3 DNA sequence: TGTGCCAGCAGCTTAGTCAGGGAGGATGAAAAACTGTTTTTT. Residues: CASSLVREDEKLFF.

This sequence joins TRBV27 and TRBJ1-5, with 7 bases identical to TRBD1. CDR1 MNHEY and CDR2 SMNVEV come from the germline V gene (reference sequence). V trimming: 6 bases; J trimming: 3 bases; junction bases outside the gene matches: 11. CDR3 length equals 16 residues. CDR3 sequence: CASSEFPGQFNQPQHF. In DNA form, the CDR3 reads TGTGCCAGCAGCGAATTTCCGGGACAGTTCAATCAGCCCCAGCATTTT.